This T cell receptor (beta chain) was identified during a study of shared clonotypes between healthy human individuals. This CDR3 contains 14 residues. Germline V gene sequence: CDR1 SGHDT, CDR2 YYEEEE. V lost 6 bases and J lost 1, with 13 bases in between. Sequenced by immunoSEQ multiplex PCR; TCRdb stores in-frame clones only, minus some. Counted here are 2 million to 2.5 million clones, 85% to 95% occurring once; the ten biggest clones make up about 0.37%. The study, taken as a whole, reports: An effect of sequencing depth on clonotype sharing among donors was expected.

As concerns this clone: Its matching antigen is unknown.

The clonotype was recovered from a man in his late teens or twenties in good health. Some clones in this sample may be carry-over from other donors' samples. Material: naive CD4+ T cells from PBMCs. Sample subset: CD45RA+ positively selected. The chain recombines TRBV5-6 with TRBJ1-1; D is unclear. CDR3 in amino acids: CASNVGPGNTEAFF. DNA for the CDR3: TGTGCCAGCAATGTGGGCCCGGGGAACACTGAAGCTTTCTTT.